Only a few counts were recorded for the clone carrying this T cell receptor beta chain. This sample is drawn from a study of blood T cells in healthy people across ages. For the second PCR, which ran for about 7 to 11 cycles, a sample-barcoded 5' primer and a J-beta primer mix were used. One entry per CDR3 protein, called by TCRdb with MiXCR from the 5' RACE reads. The data show 890,000 or so distinct CDR3 sequences, around two thirds seen once. CDR1 is LGHNA and CDR2 is YSLEER in the germline V gene. The length of the CDR3 is 15 residues. The V segment lost 0 bases and the J segment 2 bases; nucleotides outside the gene matches: 2. The study recruited healthy Caucasian donors from Russia who were aged about 6 to 90.

This sequence originates from a man younger than 45 in good health. The chain couples TRBV4-3 to TRBJ1-2; 8 positions agree with TRBD1. What was sequenced was blood. The CDR3 DNA is TGCGCCAGCAGCCAAGATCCAGGGGGCAACTATGGCTACACCTTC. Its translation: CASSQDPGGNYGYTF.